Below are 15 T cell receptor beta chains sequenced from a single sample in a study of blood T cell repertoires in COVID-19. Measured with immunoSEQ multiplex PCR; TCRdb has only the in-frame clones, and not every one. The sample carries roughly 150,000 clones, around 84% recorded once. Sequencing was performed on PBMCs or T cells enriched from blood (not recorded which). The receptors were gathered from a man in his fifties or sixties who had recovered from COVID-19.

The V and J genes are TRBV4-1 and TRBJ1-2, with D hard to call. Germline CDR1 and CDR2: MGHRA and YSYEKL. The CDR3 is made up of 15 amino acids. The V end lost 1 base, the J end lost 0 bases, and 9 bases lay between the germline ends. The CDR3 DNA reads TGCGCCAGCAGCCAAGGCGGCGAAGCTAACTATGGCTACACCTTC. Its translation: CASSQGGEANYGYTF.

This sequence joins TRBV5-5 and TRBJ2-5; D not resolved. CDR1 SGHKS and CDR2 YYEKEE come from the germline V gene (reference sequence). The CDR3 consists of 15 residues. The V end lost 0 bases, the J end lost 4 bases, and 13 bases lay between the germline ends. The CDR3 is CASSLVTSSGETQYF. The DNA for the CDR3 is TGTGCCAGCAGCTTGGTTACCTCGTCGGGAGAGACCCAGTACTTC.

The chain combines TRBV7-2 with TRBJ2-5; TRBD2 aligns across 14 bases. V was clipped by 1 base and J by 2 bases; unmatched bases: 3. The germline V gene encodes CDR1 SGHTA and CDR2 FQGNSA. The CDR3 has 17 residues. The CDR3 is CASSLGRLAGGQETQYF. CDR3 bases: TGTGCCAGCAGCTTAGGGCGACTAGCGGGGGGGCAAGAGACCCAGTACTTC.

The table lists this clone with many counts. The V and J genes are TRBV12-3 or TRBV12-4 and TRBJ1-4; 8 bases fit TRBD1. This CDR3 is built from 13 residues. Trimming cost V 5 bases and J 8 bases; bases outside gene matches: 4. CDR3 DNA: TGTGCCAGCAGTCTTTACAGGGGGGAAAAACTGTTTTTT. Amino acids: CASSLYRGEKLFF.

The chain recombines TRBV6-2 or TRBV6-3 with TRBJ1-3, with a tentative D call TRBD1 (5 bases). The CDR3 loop spans 19 amino acids. Trimming pared 0 bases from V and 0 bases from J, leaving 18 bases between. Germline V CDR1 and CDR2: MNHEY, SVGEGT. Written as DNA, the CDR3 is TGTGCCAGCAGTTACTCACCGCTCGGGAGGGGCACCTCTGGAAACACCATATATTTT. It specifies CASSYSPLGRGTSGNTIYF.

V usage is TRBV6-5 and J usage is TRBJ2-1; 7 positions agree with TRBD2. The CDR3 spans 15 residues. The germline gives CDR1 MNHEY, CDR2 SVGAGI. Trimming cost V 2 bases and J 3 bases; bases outside gene matches: 4. The CDR3 bases are TGTGCCAGCAGTTACGGGCGGGGGTTCTACAATGAGCAGTTCTTC. It specifies CASSYGRGFYNEQFF.

The chain couples TRBV5-1 to TRBJ1-2; TRBD1 agrees at 8 bases. V shed 3 bases and J 8 bases; nucleotides not matched to a gene: 9. The CDR3 loop spans 14 amino acids. CDR1 is SGHRS and CDR2 is YFSETQ in the germline V gene. DNA for the CDR3: TGCGCCAGCAGCTACGGACAGGGCATGTTGGGCTACACCTTC. The encoded protein is CASSYGQGMLGYTF.

The gene calls are TRBV4-1 and TRBJ2-5, with 12 bases lining up with TRBD2. The length of the CDR3 is 17 residues. Germline loops: CDR1 MGHRA, CDR2 YSYEKL. With 2 bases clipped from V and 1 base from J, the junction kept 5 bases outside the gene matches. CDR3 region: CASSQPLAGGIQETQYF. As DNA, the CDR3 is TGCGCCAGCAGCCAACCTCTAGCGGGGGGGATCCAAGAGACCCAGTACTTC.

The J gene is TRBJ1-3, the V gene TRBV4-2, with 7 positions matching TRBD1. This CDR3 spans 15 amino acids. CDR1 LGHNA and CDR2 YNFKEQ come from the germline V gene. V lost 8 bases and J lost 4; bases outside the gene matches: 11. In nucleotides, the CDR3 is TGTGCCAGCGGATCTAGACAGGGATCAGGAAACACCATATATTTT. Translating gives CASGSRQGSGNTIYF.

V and J are TRBV6-5 and TRBJ2-7; 7 nucleotides agree with TRBD2. Trimming removed 6 bases from V and 2 bases from J; junction bases left unmatched: 10. The CDR3 is 15 residues long. Germline CDR1 and CDR2: MNHEY and SVGAGI. For the CDR3, the DNA is TGTGCCAGCAGACCCGCGGGGGATTCCGCCTACGAGCAGTACTTC. Its translation is CASRPAGDSAYEQYF.

This clone was recorded once. The rearrangement links TRBV24-1 to TRBJ1-5; D may be TRBD1 (5 bases). V lost 4 bases and J 4 bases, leaving 16 bases between the germline ends. The CDR3 runs to 16 residues. Germline loops: CDR1 KGHDR, CDR2 SFDVKD. CDR3 DNA: TGTGCCACCAGTGAATGGGGCCCCTGCGGTAATCAGCCCCAGCATTTT. Protein product: CATSEWGPCGNQPQHF.

V is TRBV18 and J is TRBJ1-5; D call uncertain. CDR1 KGHSH and CDR2 LQKENI come from the germline V gene. V was clipped by 3 bases and J by 6 bases, with 6 bases between them. This CDR3 has 12 residues. DNA for the CDR3: TGTGCCAGCTCACCGCCCGGTCAGCCCCAGCATTTT. It encodes CASSPPGQPQHF.

This clone was counted between two and nine times. The chain links TRBV5-5 to TRBJ2-5; 9 positions agree with TRBD2. The CDR3 has 13 amino acids. Germline values: CDR1 SGHKS, CDR2 YYEKEE (reference sequence). The ends lost 5 bases at V and 5 bases at J; junction bases unmatched: 4. The CDR3 is CASRLAGSETQYF. CDR3 in DNA: TGTGCCAGCAGGCTAGCGGGGAGCGAGACCCAGTACTTC.

The table lists this clone with a count of one. The CDR3 sequence: CASGLRIGTQYF. DNA of the CDR3: TGTGCCAGCGGGCTCCGAATTGGTACGCAGTATTTT. This rearrangement joins TRBV7-2 to TRBJ2-3, with D unclear. The CDR3 is made up of 12 amino acids. Trimming shortened V by 8 bases and J by 8 bases, and 14 bases separated the two germline ends. CDR1 and CDR2 from the germline V gene are SGHTA and FQGNSA.

This chain connects TRBV4-2 to TRBJ2-7; D ambiguous. Germline V gene sequence: CDR1 LGHNA, CDR2 YNFKEQ. V dropped 4 bases and J dropped 0 bases, with 7 bases sitting between them. The CDR3 runs to 13 residues. CDR3 loop: CASSPASSYEQYF. CDR3 DNA: TGTGCCAGCAGCCCCGCGAGCTCCTACGAGCAGTACTTC.